This T cell receptor (beta chain) originates from a study of kidney transplant recipient with SARS-CoV-2 infection (dated by TCRdb to about 2021). V trim: 3 bases; J trim: 7 bases; unmatched bases: 12. The germline V gene (reference sequence) yields SGHNT for CDR1 and YYREEE for CDR2. From the cysteine up to the phenylalanine, the CDR3 has a length of 17 residues. Solely the CDR3 DNA is kept, with 51 bases framed from the first base. Instrument used: Illumina MiSeq. The peripheral T cell repertoire was profiled for human TCRbeta genes. The paper's processing steps were these. Differential clonotype abundance was tested with beta-binomial modelling to account for variability over time. Expanded clonotypes were screened against the ImmuneCODE reference database of SARS-CoV-2-associated TCRs and mapped to viral genome regions. Additional repertoire analyses examined TRBV gene usage, CDR3 length, CDR3 amino acid overlap between time points, distributions of clonotype abundance, and Jaccard similarity. The raw public data were reprocessed by TCRdb itself: fastp quality trimming at Q25, MiXCR clonotype calling, in-frame beta chains only. Each CDR3 protein appears once, grouped with its most common genes and DNA. The V and J calls come from TCRdb's annotation, not from the publication. Present in this sample are roughly 230,000 distinct CDR3 sequences, 25% to 35% of which were seen just once. Almost 7.5% of the sample is taken by the ten largest.

This clonotype occurred many times. Which antigen it targets is not known. Base quality data are lacking; no much larger clone is found one base away. This specimen's time point label, per the study, means: pre-pandemic baseline sample and day 111 after first positive SARS-CoV-2 test. The sequence was collected from a young adult male patient who had COVID-19 and was a kidney transplant recipient. After a transplant, some T cells may be the graft donor's own cells. The chain is encoded by TRBV5-4 joined to TRBJ1-6, with 8 central nucleotides matching TRBD1. The sample was a blood sample, taken at baseline and on day 111 from a kidney transplant recipient. The CDR3 corresponds to CASSSSPQGALNSPLHF. DNA sequence: TGTGCCAGCAGCTCATCCCCGCAGGGGGCGCTGAATTCACCCCTCCACTTT.